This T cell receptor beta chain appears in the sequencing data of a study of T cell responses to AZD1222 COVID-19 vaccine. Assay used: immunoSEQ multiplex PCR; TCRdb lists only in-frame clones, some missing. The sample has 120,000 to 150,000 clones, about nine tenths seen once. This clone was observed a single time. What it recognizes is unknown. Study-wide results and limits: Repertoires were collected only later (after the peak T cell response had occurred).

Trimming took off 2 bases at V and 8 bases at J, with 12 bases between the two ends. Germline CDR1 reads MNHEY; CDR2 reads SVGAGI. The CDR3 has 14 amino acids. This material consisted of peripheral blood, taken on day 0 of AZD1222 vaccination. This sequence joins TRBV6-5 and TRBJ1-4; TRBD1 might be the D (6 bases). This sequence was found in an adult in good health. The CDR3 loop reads CASSYDAGAEKLFF. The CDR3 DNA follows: TGTGCCAGCAGTTACGATGCAGGGGCGGAAAAACTGTTTTTT.